This T cell receptor beta chain was identified in a study of monozygotic twins with cystic fibrosis. Study context: Approximately 2.8 micrograms of fragmented DNA underwent about 16 PCR cycles for library preparation. Points from the study as a whole: Co-twins had the most similar V usage for 13 of 16 pairs, J for 8.

Generated by immunoSEQ multiplex PCR, the TCRdb table keeps only in-frame clones and is missing some. Here the sample spans more than 30,000 clones, 95% to 98% being singletons. This CDR3 is built from 14 residues. The germline V and J ends were trimmed by 7 bases and 6 bases, with 19 bases remaining between them. Germline assignment: CDR1 SNHLY and CDR2 FYNNEI. About this clone: Its specificity is unknown.

This clonotype was obtained from a girl aged 2-10 years with cystic fibrosis. The J gene is TRBJ2-7, the V gene TRBV2; D possibly corresponds to TRBD2 (6 bases). Sequencing was performed on blood. The CDR3, as DNA: TGTGCCAGCACCTCCGGAACTAGCACGTCCGAGCAGTACTTC. Amino acid sequence: CASTSGTSTSEQYF.